The 11 T cell receptor beta chains given below trace back to one sample, sequenced in a study of untreated major depressive disorder. Study outcomes and limitations: Depressed patients' CD4+ T cells carried increased TRBV05-01 (Vbeta 5.1) usage versus control CD4+ T cells.

The antigens these receptors bind are not known. Only in-frame clones appear in the TCRdb table, and some are missing; sequencing was by immunoSEQ multiplex PCR. The data show around 13,000 clones, with 80% to 95% seen just once and about 0.8% held by the top ten. Sequencing was done on a sample of CD4+ T cells from PBMCs. The receptors shown here come from a man aged 30-40 years with major depressive disorder.

The chain couples TRBV4-1 to TRBJ1-4, with a weak D call TRBD1 (6 bases). Germline V gene lookup returns CDR1 MGHRA and CDR2 YSYEKL. There are 15 residues in the CDR3. V shed 1 base and J shed 5 bases, with 11 bases lying between them. The CDR3 coding sequence is TGCGCCAGCAGCCAAGTCAGGGGCGAAAATGAAAAACTGTTTTTT. Its protein is CASSQVRGENEKLFF.

The rearrangement links TRBV18 to TRBJ1-3, with D unclear. Germline loops: CDR1 KGHSH, CDR2 LQKENI. The CDR3 is 15 amino acids. Between the trimmed V and J ends, which lost 0 bases and 0 bases, there was a span of 6 bases. CDR3 residues: CASSPPPGSGNTIYF. CDR3 sequence (DNA): TGTGCCAGCTCACCACCCCCAGGCTCTGGAAACACCATATATTTT.

This clone occurred once. Here the CDR3 DNA reads TGTGCCAGCAGCTTAAAGACCCGGCCCAATTCACCCCTCCACTTT. It yields the protein CASSLKTRPNSPLHF. This chain joins TRBV5-6 and TRBJ1-6, with no clear D. The ends were cut back, 2 bases at V and 7 bases at J, with 13 bases in the middle. Germline loops: CDR1 SGHDT, CDR2 YYEEEE. This CDR3 has 15 amino acids.

In DNA form, the CDR3 reads TGTGCCAGCTCCCTTCGGACAGCAACTAATGAAAAACTGTTTTTT. It yields the protein CASSLRTATNEKLFF. The chain uses TRBV18 and TRBJ1-4; tentative D call: TRBD1 (6 bases). CDR3 length: 15 residues. Deletions cut 6 bases from V and 0 bases from J, with 11 bases between. Germline loops: CDR1 KGHSH, CDR2 LQKENI.

The chain couples TRBV27 to TRBJ2-7; TRBD1 aligns across 9 bases. The CDR3 has 14 amino acids. Germline loops: CDR1 MNHEY, CDR2 SMNVEV (reference sequence). V lost 2 bases, J lost 5 bases, and 4 bases stayed unmatched. The CDR3 protein is CASSLVQGADEQYF. The CDR3 region has the DNA TGTGCCAGCAGTTTAGTACAGGGGGCGGACGAGCAGTACTTC.

The rearrangement uses TRBV12-2 and TRBJ2-7; no DNA check was done on the table's D call, TRBD2. TRBV12-2 counts as a pseudogene. The CDR3 has 15 residues. The CDR3, as DNA: TGTGCAAGTCGCTTATCCTCTAGCGGGGGCTACGAGCAGTACTTC. Protein product: CASRLSSSGGYEQYF.

The genes are TRBV11-2 and TRBJ1-3; D remains unclear. V lost 5 bases and J 11 bases, leaving 16 bases between the germline ends. CDR1 SGHAT and CDR2 FQNNGV come from the germline V gene. The CDR3 is 13 amino acids. In DNA form, the CDR3 reads TGTGCCAGCAGCATCAACCTCGAATCCCCCATATATTTT. Protein sequence: CASSINLESPIYF.

The rearrangement links TRBV5-5 to TRBJ1-6; D possibly corresponds to TRBD1 (5 bases). Looked up from germline, CDR1 is SGHKS and CDR2 is YYEKEE (reference sequence). This CDR3 is 15 amino acids long. The ends were cut back, 4 bases at V and 7 bases at J, with 15 bases in the middle. The CDR3 nucleotides are TGTGCCAGCAGCAAAGAGGTCAGGGCCAATTCACCCCTCCACTTT. It encodes CASSKEVRANSPLHF.

The table lists this clone with a count of one. This chain links TRBV28 with TRBJ2-5; D is unresolved. The CDR3 covers 12 residues. CDR1 and CDR2 (germline): MDHEN, SYDVKM. V lost 8 bases and J lost 4, with 11 bases in between. The CDR3 reads CASSRRGETQYF. CDR3 DNA sequence: TGTGCCAGCTCTAGGCGCGGAGAGACCCAGTACTTC.

The table lists this clone with a count of one. This chain connects TRBV18 to TRBJ2-3, with unresolved D. V was shortened by 4 bases and J by 4 bases, with 6 bases between the two germline ends. The V gene's germline CDR1 is KGHSH and CDR2 LQKENI. The CDR3 is made up of 12 amino acids. This chain's CDR3 is CASSRIPDTQYF. The CDR3 region has the DNA TGTGCCAGCTCACGAATTCCAGATACGCAGTATTTT.

This clone was found a few times. The chain has TRBV6-1 and TRBJ1-3, with a tentative D call TRBD1 (5 bases). Germline CDR1 reads MNHNS; CDR2 reads SASEGT. Trimming took off 6 bases at V and 3 bases at J, with 12 bases between the two ends. The CDR3 consists of 14 residues. The CDR3 here is CASRAGTLGNTIYF. Here the CDR3 DNA reads TGTGCCAGCAGGGCCGGGACGCTTGGAAACACCATATATTTT.